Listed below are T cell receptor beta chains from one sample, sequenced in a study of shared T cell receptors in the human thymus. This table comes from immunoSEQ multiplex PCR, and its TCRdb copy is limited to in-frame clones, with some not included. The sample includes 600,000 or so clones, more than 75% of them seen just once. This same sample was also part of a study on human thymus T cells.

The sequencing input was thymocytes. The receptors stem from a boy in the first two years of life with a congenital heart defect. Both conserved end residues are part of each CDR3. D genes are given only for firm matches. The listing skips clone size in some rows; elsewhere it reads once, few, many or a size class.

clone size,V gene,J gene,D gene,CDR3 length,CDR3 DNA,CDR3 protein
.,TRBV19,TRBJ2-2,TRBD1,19,TGTGCCAGTAGCCACGTCCCGGGACAGGGGGCCGATAACACCGGGGAGCTGTTTTTT,CASSHVPGQGADNTGELFF
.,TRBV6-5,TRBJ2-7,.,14,TGTGCCAGCAGTTCTCGCCTACCCCCCTACGAGCAGTACTTC,CASSSRLPPYEQYF
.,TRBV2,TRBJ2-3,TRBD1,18,TGTGCCGGAACGGACAGGGTAGCTCGGAAGGAACGCACAGATACGCAGTATTTT,CAGTDRVARKERTDTQYF
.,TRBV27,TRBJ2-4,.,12,TGTGCCAGCCAAAAACGGAAAAACATTCAGTACTTC,CASQKRKNIQYF
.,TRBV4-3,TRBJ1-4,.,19,TGCGCCAGCAGCCAAGATAGGGGGAGGGGGGGAACGGGTAATGAAAAACTGTTTTTT,CASSQDRGRGGTGNEKLFF
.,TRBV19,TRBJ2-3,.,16,TGTGCCAGTAGTATAGAAGGGACACAGCCGACAGATACGCAGTATTTT,CASSIEGTQPTDTQYF
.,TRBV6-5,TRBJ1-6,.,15,TGTGCCAGCAGCCTGGCGGGAGGGCATAATTCACCCCTCCACTTT,CASSLAGGHNSPLHF
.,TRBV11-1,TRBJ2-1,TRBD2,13,TGTGCCAGCAGCCTAGGCCCCGCGGGGGGGCGTTTCTTC,CASSLGPAGGRFF
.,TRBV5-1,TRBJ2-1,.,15,TGCGCCAGCAGCCATAGCGGAACTACAGACAATGAGCAGTTCTTC,CASSHSGTTDNEQFF
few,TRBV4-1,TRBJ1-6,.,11,TGCGCCAGCAGCCAAGGGACCGGACTTCTGTTT,CASSQGTGLLF
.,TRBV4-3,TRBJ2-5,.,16,TGCGCCAGCAGCCAAGGGGGAGCGGGCCAGCAAGAGACCCAGTACTTC,CASSQGGAGQQETQYF
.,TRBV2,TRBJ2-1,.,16,TGTGCCAGCAGACACCGAAACTCGGACAGATACAATGAGCAGTTCTTC,CASRHRNSDRYNEQFF
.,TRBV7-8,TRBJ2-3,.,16,TGTGCCAGCAGTCTTACAGGGCCTGGAAGCACAGATACGCAGTATTTT,CASSLTGPGSTDTQYF
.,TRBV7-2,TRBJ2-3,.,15,TGTGCCAGCAGCTTAGTGTCGGGAGCTGCGGATACGCAGTATTTT,CASSLVSGAADTQYF
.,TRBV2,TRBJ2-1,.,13,TGTGCCAGCAGTGACAGGTCGCCCAAATGGCAGTTCTTC,CASSDRSPKWQFF